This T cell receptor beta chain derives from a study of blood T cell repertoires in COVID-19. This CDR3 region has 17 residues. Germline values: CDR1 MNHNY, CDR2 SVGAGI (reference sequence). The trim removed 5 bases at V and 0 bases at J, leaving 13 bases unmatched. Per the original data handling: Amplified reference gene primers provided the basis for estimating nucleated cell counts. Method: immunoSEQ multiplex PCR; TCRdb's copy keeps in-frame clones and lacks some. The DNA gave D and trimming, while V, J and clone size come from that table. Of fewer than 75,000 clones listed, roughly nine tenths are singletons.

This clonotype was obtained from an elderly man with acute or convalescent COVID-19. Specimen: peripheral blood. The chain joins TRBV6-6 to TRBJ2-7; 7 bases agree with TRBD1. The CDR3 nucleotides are TGTGCCAGCAGTCCACTCATTCAGGGACAGAGCTCCTACGAGCAGTACTTC. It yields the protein CASSPLIQGQSSYEQYF.